Below, 17 T cell receptor beta chains from the same sample are listed, as sequenced in a study of cytomegalovirus exposure and HLA in healthy donors. The PCR made use of 60 Vbeta and 13 Jbeta primers. Only in-frame clones appear in the TCRdb table, and some are missing; sequencing was by immunoSEQ multiplex PCR. Here the sample spans over 150,000 clones, over 75% being singletons. The sample taken for sequencing was PBMCs. These TCRs come from a woman between 45 and 60 years old in good health and CMV-seropositive.

This clone was detected once. CDR3 amino acids: CASSPGQGARKTEAFF. Written as DNA, the CDR3 is TGTGCCAGCAGTCCGGGACAGGGGGCGAGGAAGACTGAAGCTTTCTTT. J is TRBJ1-1 and V is TRBV28, with TRBD1 matching over 12 bases. The V segment lost 5 bases and the J segment 5 bases; nucleotides outside the gene matches: 9. There are 16 residues in the CDR3. Germline V gives CDR1 MDHEN, CDR2 SYDVKM.

The gene calls are TRBV9 and TRBJ2-7; 9 nucleotides line up with TRBD1. This CDR3 region has 16 residues. Trimming removed 0 bases from V and 3 bases from J; junction bases left unmatched: 7. Germline values: CDR1 SGDLS, CDR2 YYNGEE. The chain's CDR3 is CASSVGGGQGDYEQYF. The CDR3 coding sequence is TGTGCCAGCAGCGTAGGGGGGGGACAGGGCGACTACGAGCAGTACTTC.

The chain uses TRBV28 and TRBJ2-3, with TRBD2 as a possible D gene (6 bases). Germline loops: CDR1 MDHEN, CDR2 SYDVKM. The ends were cut back, 7 bases at V and 1 base at J, with 15 bases in the middle. This CDR3 comprises 15 residues. The CDR3 nucleotides read TGTGCCAGCACCCGCGCTGGAGGGGGCACAGATACGCAGTATTTT. This codes for CASTRAGGGTDTQYF. The whole variable domain, remainder taken from reference TRBV28 and TRBJ2-3, is DVKVTQSSRYLVKRTGEKVFLECVQDMDHENMFWYRQDPGLGLRLIYFSYDVKMKEKGDIPEGYSVSREKKERFSLILESASTNQTSMYLCASTRAGGGTDTQYFGPGTRLTVL.

The chain employs TRBV5-1 and TRBJ2-2, with a weak D call TRBD1 (5 bases). The germline CDR1 and CDR2 sequences are SGHRS and YFSETQ. Between the trimmed V and J ends, which lost 2 bases and 1 base, there was a span of 6 bases. The CDR3 is made up of 14 amino acids. CDR3 amino acids: CASSFGQNTGELFF. The CDR3 region has the DNA TGCGCCAGCAGCTTTGGACAGAACACCGGGGAGCTGTTTTTT.

The CDR3 protein is CASSEQGTPRDEQYF. The CDR3 DNA follows: TGTGCCAGCAGCGAACAGGGGACCCCCAGGGATGAGCAGTACTTC. The chain carries TRBV9 and TRBJ2-7; 7 bases are shared with TRBD1. Per germline, CDR1 SGDLS and CDR2 YYNGEE. The CDR3 runs 15 residues. J gave up 7 bases and V 3 bases, and 13 bases lay outside the gene matches. Filled out from reference TRBV9 and TRBJ2-7, the complete variable domain reads DSGVTQTPKHLITATGQRVTLRCSPRSGDLSVYWYQQSLDQGLQFLIQYYNGEERAKGNILERFSAQQFPDLHSELNLSSLELGDSALYFCASSEQGTPRDEQYFGPGTRLTVT.

This clone was found once. The chain has TRBV19 and TRBJ1-1; D may be TRBD1 (6 bases). The V end was cut by 1 base, the J end by 2 bases, with 11 bases between. CDR1 and CDR2 (germline): LNHDA, SQIVND (reference sequence). This CDR3 has 15 residues. For the CDR3, the DNA is TGTGCCAGTAGTATAGTTGGGGGCCCTAACACTGAAGCTTTCTTT. Translating gives CASSIVGGPNTEAFF.

This clone was found a few times. The chain uses TRBV19 and TRBJ2-5; a weak D match, TRBD1 (6 bases). CDR1 and CDR2 from the germline V gene are LNHDA and SQIVND (reference sequence). The CDR3 runs 17 residues. Trimming took 8 bases from V and 0 from J, leaving 22 bases between them. The chain's CDR3 is CASPDLKQGRYQETQYF. The CDR3 nucleotides read TGTGCCAGTCCCGACCTAAAACAGGGTCGGTACCAAGAGACCCAGTACTTC.

The chain joins TRBV5-6 to TRBJ2-5; a possible D gene is TRBD1 (6 bases). The J call could be wrong; TRBJ2-7 is a better fit for the DNA end. Germline V gene data show CDR1 as SGHDT and CDR2 as YYEEEE. The CDR3 has 15 amino acids. CDR3 sequence: CASSSRQELTYEQYF. For the CDR3, the DNA is TGTGCCAGCAGCTCTCGACAGGAGCTAACCTACGAGCAGTACTTC.

The chain uses TRBV5-1 and TRBJ2-7; D is perhaps TRBD2 (5 bases). Germline loops: CDR1 SGHRS, CDR2 YFSETQ. The CDR3 covers 14 residues. V lost 7 bases and J 2 bases, leaving 16 bases between the germline ends. CDR3 amino acids: CASGRTTGTYEQYF. CDR3 in DNA: TGCGCCAGCGGGAGAACGACCGGAACCTACGAGCAGTACTTC.

This chain connects TRBV27 to TRBJ2-5; no definite D call. The CDR3 consists of 12 residues. Trimming shortened V by 5 bases and J by 5 bases, and 9 bases separated the two germline ends. The germline V gene has CDR1 MNHEY and CDR2 SMNVEV (reference sequence). The CDR3 is CASSGDAETQYF. The CDR3 DNA sequence: TGTGCCAGCAGTGGAGACGCGGAGACCCAGTACTTC.

The chain carries TRBV6-6 and TRBJ2-7, with D possibly matching TRBD2 (7 bases). Looked up from germline, CDR1 is MNHNY and CDR2 is SVGAGI (reference sequence). CDR3 length: 13 amino acids. CDR3 coding DNA: TGTGGAGTCAGGGCGGGGGCTCTCTACGAGCAGTACTTC. Its translation is CGVRAGALYEQYF.

V and J are TRBV5-1 and TRBJ1-1; perhaps TRBD1 as D (6 bases). V lost 0 bases to trimming and J lost 3 bases, with 12 bases between them. CDR1 and CDR2 (germline): SGHRS, YFSETQ. The CDR3 spans 15 residues. CDR3 sequence reads: CASSLGTGWDTEAFF. The CDR3 bases are TGCGCCAGCAGCTTGGGTACAGGGTGGGACACTGAAGCTTTCTTT. The full variable domain, in which reference TRBV5-1 and TRBJ1-1 provide the parts outside the CDR3, is KAGVTQTPRYLIKTRGQQVTLSCSPISGHRSVSWYQQTPGQGLQFLFEYFSETQRNKGNFPGRFSGRQFSNSRSEMNVSTLELGDSALYLCASSLGTGWDTEAFFGQGTRLTVV.

J is TRBJ2-3 and V is TRBV19, with D possibly being TRBD2 (6 bases). The V and J ends lost 1 base and 1 base respectively, with 21 bases between them. This CDR3 spans 19 amino acids. Germline V gives CDR1 LNHDA, CDR2 SQIVND (reference sequence). The CDR3 region is CASSIAGVYPPGGTDTQYF. CDR3 DNA sequence: TGTGCCAGTAGTATAGCGGGGGTTTACCCTCCCGGGGGCACAGATACGCAGTATTTT.

The CDR3 DNA sequence: TGTGCCTGGAGTGAGGACAAACGGCTCCACTTT. It yields the protein CAWSEDKRLHF. J is TRBJ1-6 and V is TRBV30, with D perhaps TRBD1 (5 bases). CDR1 GTSNPN and CDR2 SVGIG come from the germline V gene (reference sequence). The CDR3 totals 11 residues. V was clipped by 1 base and J by 16 bases, with 11 bases between them.

The chain carries TRBV5-5 and TRBJ2-1; 9 bases map to TRBD2. Unmatched junction bases numbered 8, after V lost 2 bases and J lost 8 bases. Looked up from germline, CDR1 is SGHKS and CDR2 is YYEKEE (reference sequence). CDR3 length: 15 residues. The CDR3: CASSLGGGAVYEQFF. DNA for the CDR3: TGTGCCAGCAGCTTAGGCGGGGGGGCAGTATATGAGCAGTTCTTC.

This chain links TRBV2 with TRBJ2-2; 7 bases line up with TRBD1. The CDR3 contains 15 residues. Per germline, CDR1 SNHLY and CDR2 FYNNEI. The J segment lost 0 bases and the V segment lost 8 bases, leaving 6 bases of the junction unmatched. This chain's CDR3 is CASLTGTPNTGELFF. DNA for the CDR3: TGTGCCAGCCTGACAGGGACACCGAACACCGGGGAGCTGTTTTTT.

V gene TRBV7-9 combines with J gene TRBJ2-4, with a possible D match to TRBD1 (6 bases). This CDR3 comprises 16 residues. CDR1 SEHNR and CDR2 FQNEAQ come from the germline V gene (reference sequence). V gave up 3 bases and J gave up 8 bases, with 20 bases separating them. DNA for the CDR3: TGTGCCAGCAGCTTCCAGGGGTTTGTGGCGCTCGACATTCAGTACTTC. The encoded protein is CASSFQGFVALDIQYF.